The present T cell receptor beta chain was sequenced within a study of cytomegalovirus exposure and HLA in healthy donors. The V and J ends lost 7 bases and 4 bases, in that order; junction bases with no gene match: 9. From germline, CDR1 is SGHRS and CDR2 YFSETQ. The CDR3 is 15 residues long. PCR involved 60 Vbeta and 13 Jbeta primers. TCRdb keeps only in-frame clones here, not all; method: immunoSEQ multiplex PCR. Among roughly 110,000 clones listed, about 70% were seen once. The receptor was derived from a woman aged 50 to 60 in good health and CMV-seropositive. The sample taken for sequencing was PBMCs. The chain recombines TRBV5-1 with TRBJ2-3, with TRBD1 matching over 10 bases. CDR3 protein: CASGGQGIGADTQYF. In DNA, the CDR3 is TGCGCCAGCGGGGGACAGGGGATCGGAGCAGATACGCAGTATTTT. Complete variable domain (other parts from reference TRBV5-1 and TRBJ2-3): KAGVTQTPRYLIKTRGQQVTLSCSPISGHRSVSWYQQTPGQGLQFLFEYFSETQRNKGNFPGRFSGRQFSNSRSEMNVSTLELGDSALYLCASGGQGIGADTQYFGPGTRLTVL.